This T cell receptor beta chain was retrieved from a study of cytomegalovirus exposure and HLA in healthy donors. This clone appeared once. The PCR employed 60 Vbeta primers together with 13 Jbeta primers. Clones were read by immunoSEQ multiplex PCR, and TCRdb kept only the in-frame ones, dropping some. The data contain a few hundred thousand clones, 77% of them singletons. Sequencing was done on a sample of PBMCs. This receptor was obtained from an older woman in good health and CMV-seropositive.

Here the CDR3 DNA reads TGTGCCAGCAGGGGACAGGGCAAAAACATTCAGTACTTC. Protein: CASRGQGKNIQYF. This chain connects TRBV5-6 to TRBJ2-4, with 9 bases matching TRBD1. The CDR3 is 13 amino acids. The V and J ends lost 5 bases and 3 bases, in that order; junction bases with no gene match: 0. Germline CDR1 SGHDT, CDR2 YYEEEE.